This passage covers 8 T cell receptor beta chains from one sample sequenced in a study of blood T cell repertoires in COVID-19. Assay: immunoSEQ multiplex PCR; the TCRdb copy retains only in-frame clones and omits some. The data contain about 180,000 clones, about 80% of them singletons. Source material: PBMCs or T cells enriched from blood (not recorded which). Source of these receptors: a man in his 60s who had been exposed to COVID-19.

The chain joins TRBV29-1 to TRBJ2-1, with D hard to call. V was cut by 1 base and J by 7 bases, with 11 bases left in between. This CDR3 spans 13 amino acids. The germline V gene encodes CDR1 SQVTM and CDR2 ANQGSEA. CDR3 protein: CSVEGPGRNEQFF. CDR3 sequence (DNA): TGCAGCGTTGAAGGTCCGGGTAGAAATGAGCAGTTCTTC.

This clone was observed a single time. The genes are TRBV18 and TRBJ1-5; no clear D. Trimming cost V 3 bases and J 2 bases, with 17 bases left between them. The CDR3 runs 17 residues. Per germline, CDR1 KGHSH and CDR2 LQKENI. CDR3 loop: CASSPGTGWDGNQPQHF. As DNA, the CDR3 is TGTGCCAGCTCACCCGGAACGGGATGGGATGGCAATCAGCCCCAGCATTTT.

A note on this clone: The identical CDR3 is also encoded by other nucleotide sequences in the sample. The chain is built from TRBV12-3 or TRBV12-4 and TRBJ1-2; possibly TRBD1 for D (5 bases). V was cut by 3 bases and J by 4 bases, with 9 bases left in between. There are 13 residues in the CDR3. The CDR3 nucleotides are TGTGCCAGCAGTTTGGGCCAGGGCTATGGCTACACCTTC. This translates into CASSLGQGYGYTF.

The chain uses TRBV7-2 and TRBJ1-1; 8 bases map to TRBD1. The ends lost 1 base at V and 7 bases at J; junction bases unmatched: 5. Germline V gives CDR1 SGHTA, CDR2 FQGNSA. This CDR3 region has 14 residues. The CDR3 here is CASSLGQGRGEAFF. DNA for the CDR3: TGTGCCAGCAGCTTAGGACAGGGGCGTGGTGAAGCTTTCTTT.

This clone was seen once. J is TRBJ2-7 and V is TRBV19, with 7 bases matching TRBD1. V dropped 5 bases and J dropped 4; count of bases not matched to a gene: 5. The CDR3 totals 13 residues. From germline, CDR1 is LNHDA and CDR2 SQIVND (reference sequence). CDR3 in amino acids: CASSPTTGYEQYF. The CDR3 nucleotides read TGTGCCAGTAGTCCGACGACAGGGTACGAGCAGTACTTC. Full variable domain (missing parts from reference TRBV19 and TRBJ2-7): DGGITQSPKYLFRKEGQNVTLSCEQNLNHDAMYWYRQDPGQGLRLIYYSQIVNDFQKGDIAEGYSVSREKKESFPLTVTSAQKNPTAFYLCASSPTTGYEQYFGPGTRLTVT.

The rearrangement uses TRBV6-5 and TRBJ2-5, with 8 bases that match TRBD2. J lost 1 base, V lost 6 bases, and 1 base had no gene match. CDR3 length equals 13 residues. Germline V gene sequence: CDR1 MNHEY, CDR2 SVGAGI. The CDR3 DNA reads as TGTGCCAGCAGACTAGCGGTCCAAGAGACCCAGTACTTC. Protein sequence: CASRLAVQETQYF.

This clone was found once. This sequence joins TRBV5-6 and TRBJ2-1; 9 positions match TRBD2. CDR3 length: 15 amino acids. Losses at the gene ends were 1 base for V and 9 bases for J; bases not matched to a gene: 8. From germline, CDR1 is SGHDT and CDR2 YYEEEE. The CDR3 bases are TGTGCCAGCAGCTTGCCGGCGGGAGGGCCGGTTGAGCAGTTCTTC. It encodes CASSLPAGGPVEQFF.

The chain has TRBV19 and TRBJ2-3; 9 positions match TRBD1. The germline gives CDR1 LNHDA, CDR2 SQIVND (reference sequence). The CDR3 consists of 16 residues. Losses at the gene ends were 4 bases for V and 3 bases for J; bases not matched to a gene: 8. CDR3 in DNA: TGTGCCAGTAGTAACACCGGGACAGGGAGTACAGATACGCAGTATTTT. Protein product: CASSNTGTGSTDTQYF.